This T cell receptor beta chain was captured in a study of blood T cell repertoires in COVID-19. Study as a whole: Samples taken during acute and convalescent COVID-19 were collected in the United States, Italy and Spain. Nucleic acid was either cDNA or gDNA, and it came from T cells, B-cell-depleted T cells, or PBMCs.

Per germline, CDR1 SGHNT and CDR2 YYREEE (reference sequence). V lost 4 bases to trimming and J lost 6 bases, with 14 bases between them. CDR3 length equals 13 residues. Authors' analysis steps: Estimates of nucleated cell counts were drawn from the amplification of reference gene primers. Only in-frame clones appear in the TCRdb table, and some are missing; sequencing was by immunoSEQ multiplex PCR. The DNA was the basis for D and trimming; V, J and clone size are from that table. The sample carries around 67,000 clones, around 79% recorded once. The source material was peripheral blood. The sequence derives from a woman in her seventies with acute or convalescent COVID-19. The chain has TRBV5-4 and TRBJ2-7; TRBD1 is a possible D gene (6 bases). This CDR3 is CASSPENRVEQYF. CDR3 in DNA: TGTGCCAGCAGCCCGGAAAACAGGGTCGAGCAGTACTTC.